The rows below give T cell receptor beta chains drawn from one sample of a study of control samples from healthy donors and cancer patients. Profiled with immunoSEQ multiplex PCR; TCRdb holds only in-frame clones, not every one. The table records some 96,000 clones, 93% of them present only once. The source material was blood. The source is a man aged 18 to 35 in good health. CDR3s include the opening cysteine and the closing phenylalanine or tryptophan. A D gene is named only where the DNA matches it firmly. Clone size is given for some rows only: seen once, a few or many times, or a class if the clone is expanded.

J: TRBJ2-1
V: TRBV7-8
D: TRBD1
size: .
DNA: TGTGCCAGCAGCCAGATGACAGGGGGCTACAATGAGCAGTTCTTC
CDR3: CASSQMTGGYNEQFF

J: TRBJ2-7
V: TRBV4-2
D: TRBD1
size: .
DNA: TGTGCCAGCAGCCTTGACAGGGTGAGCTCCTACGAGCAGTACTTC
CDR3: CASSLDRVSSYEQYF

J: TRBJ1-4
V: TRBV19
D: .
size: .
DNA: TGTGCCAGCGCGTGGGACTTAAATGAAAAACTGTTTTTT
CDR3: CASAWDLNEKLFF

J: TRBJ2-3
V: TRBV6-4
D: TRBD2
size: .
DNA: TGTGCCAGCAGTGACTCGAGCGGGGGGGCAGATACGCAGTATTTT
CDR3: CASSDSSGGADTQYF

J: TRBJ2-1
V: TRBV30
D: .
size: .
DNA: TGTGCCTGGAGTGTACAGGGAGCGGAGTCCTACAATGAGCAGTTCTTC
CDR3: CAWSVQGAESYNEQFF

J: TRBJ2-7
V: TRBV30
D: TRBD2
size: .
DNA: TGTGCCTGGAGTGTGTGGGGGGGCTACGAGCAGTACTTC
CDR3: CAWSVWGGYEQYF

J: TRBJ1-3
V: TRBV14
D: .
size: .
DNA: TGTGCCAGCAGCCCATTCCCTACCTCTGGAAACACCATATATTTT
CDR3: CASSPFPTSGNTIYF

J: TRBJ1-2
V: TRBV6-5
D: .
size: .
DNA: TGTGCCAGCAGACCGGGACTTAACTATGGCTACACCTTC
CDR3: CASRPGLNYGYTF

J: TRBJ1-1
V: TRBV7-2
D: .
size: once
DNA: TGTGCCAGCAGCCCATATACAGGGCCCACTGAAGCTTTCTTT
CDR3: CASSPYTGPTEAFF

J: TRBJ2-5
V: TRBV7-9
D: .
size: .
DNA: TGTGCCAGCAGCTTAACGGAGATACAAGAGACCCAGTACTTC
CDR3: CASSLTEIQETQYF

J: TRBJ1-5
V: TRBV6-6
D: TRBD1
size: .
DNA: TGTGCCAGCAGGCGACAGGGGGCGGGCAATCAGCCCCAGCATTTT
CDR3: CASRRQGAGNQPQHF

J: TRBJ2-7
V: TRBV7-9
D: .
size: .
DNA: TGTGCCAGCAGCTTGACTACCCGTAACGAGCAGTACTTC
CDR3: CASSLTTRNEQYF

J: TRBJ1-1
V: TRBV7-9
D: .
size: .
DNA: TGTGCCAGCAGGCAAGAGGGGAACACTGAAGCTTTCTTT
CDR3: CASRQEGNTEAFF

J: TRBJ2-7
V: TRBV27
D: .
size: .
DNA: TGTGCCAGCAAATTTGGGAAAGGGGTCTACGAGCAGTACTTC
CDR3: CASKFGKGVYEQYF

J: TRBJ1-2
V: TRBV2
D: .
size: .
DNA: TGTGCCAGCAGTGGAGGCCCCAAAGGCTACACCTTC
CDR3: CASSGGPKGYTF

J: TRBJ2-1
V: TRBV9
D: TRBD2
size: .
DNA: TGTGCCAGCACACATGGGACTAGCAGCTACAATGAGCAGTTCTTC
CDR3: CASTHGTSSYNEQFF

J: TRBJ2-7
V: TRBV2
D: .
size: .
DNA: TGTGCCAGCAGCCGAGGGCCTAGCTCCTACGAGCAGTACTTC
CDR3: CASSRGPSSYEQYF

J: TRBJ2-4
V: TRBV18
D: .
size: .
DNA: TGTGCCAGCTCACCCGGGAGTGGCGAAAACATTCAGTACTTC
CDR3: CASSPGSGENIQYF

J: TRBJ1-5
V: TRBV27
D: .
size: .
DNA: TGTGCCAGCAGAAGCAGCAATCAGCCCCAGCATTTT
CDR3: CASRSSNQPQHF

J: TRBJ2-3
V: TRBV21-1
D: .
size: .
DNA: TGTGCCAGCAGCACTACAGCGGGAGGACCCTCAGATACGCAGTATTTT
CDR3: CASSTTAGGPSDTQYF

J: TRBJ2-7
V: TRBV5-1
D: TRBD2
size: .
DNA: TGCGCCAGCAGCTTGACTAGCGGGAGTTACGAGCAGTACTTC
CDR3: CASSLTSGSYEQYF

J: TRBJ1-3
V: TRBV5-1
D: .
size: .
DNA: TGCGCCAGCAGCTTGGCCTATTCGGGAAGCTCTGGAAACACCATATATTTT
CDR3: CASSLAYSGSSGNTIYF

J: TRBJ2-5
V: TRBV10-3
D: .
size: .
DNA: TGTGCCATCAGTGACGTGGGATTATCCCAAGAGACCCAGTACTTC
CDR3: CAISDVGLSQETQYF

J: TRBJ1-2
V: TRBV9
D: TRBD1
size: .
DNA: TGTGCCAGCAGCGCCGGACAGGTCGACTATGGCTACACCTTC
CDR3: CASSAGQVDYGYTF

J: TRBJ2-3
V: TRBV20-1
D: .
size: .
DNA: TGCAGTGCTAGTATTGTCGGGGGCACAGATACGCAGTATTTT
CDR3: CSASIVGGTDTQYF

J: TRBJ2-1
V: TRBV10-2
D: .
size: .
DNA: TGCGCCAGCACATCAGCGGTGGAGGGCAATGAGCAGTTCTTC
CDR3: CASTSAVEGNEQFF

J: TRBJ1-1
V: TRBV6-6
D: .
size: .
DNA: TGTGCCAGCAGTTACCCGGGTTACACGGAGTACGCTTTCTTT
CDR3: CASSYPGYTEYAFF

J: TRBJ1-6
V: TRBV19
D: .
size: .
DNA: TGTGCCACAGCCGGTAAGGCAAGCTCCTATAATTCACCCCTCCACTTT
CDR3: CATAGKASSYNSPLHF

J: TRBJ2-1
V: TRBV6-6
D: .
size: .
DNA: TGTGCCAGCAGTCAATATAAAATGAATGAGCAGTTCTTC
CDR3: CASSQYKMNEQFF

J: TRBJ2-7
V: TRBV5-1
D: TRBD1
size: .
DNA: TGCGCCAGCAGCTTGGGGGACAGGGGTGACGAGCAGTACTTC
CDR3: CASSLGDRGDEQYF

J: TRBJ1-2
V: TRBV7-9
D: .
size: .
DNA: TGTGCCAGCAACTCAGGAGGAGGCTACACCTTC
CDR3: CASNSGGGYTF

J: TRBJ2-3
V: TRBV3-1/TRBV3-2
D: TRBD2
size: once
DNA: TGTGCCAGCAGCCATATAGCGGGAGAGAGCACAGATACGCAGTATTTT
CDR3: CASSHIAGESTDTQYF

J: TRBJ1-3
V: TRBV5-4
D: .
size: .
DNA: TGTGCCAGCAGCCCGTATCCCATCCGGCCCCGGAGTTCCGGAAACACCATATATTTT
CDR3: CASSPYPIRPRSSGNTIYF

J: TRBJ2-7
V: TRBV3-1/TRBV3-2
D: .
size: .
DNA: TGTGCCAGCAGCCTCTTGGACGGCTACGAGCAGTACTTC
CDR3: CASSLLDGYEQYF

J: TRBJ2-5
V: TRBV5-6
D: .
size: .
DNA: TGTGCCAGCAGCGCACAGGGTAGGGAGACCCAGTACTTC
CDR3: CASSAQGRETQYF

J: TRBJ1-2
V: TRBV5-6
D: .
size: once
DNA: TGTGCCAGCAGCTTGGGAGGGCCCTATGGCTACACCTTC
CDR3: CASSLGGPYGYTF

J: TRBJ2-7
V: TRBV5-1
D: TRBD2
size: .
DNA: TGCGCCAGCAGCTTGGTTTCTCCGGCGGGAGATCATGTCTTC
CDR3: CASSLVSPAGDHVF

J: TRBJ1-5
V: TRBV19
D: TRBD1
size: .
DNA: TGTGCCAGTAGTACTTCCACAGGGGCAGGGCAGCCCCAGCATTTT
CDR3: CASSTSTGAGQPQHF

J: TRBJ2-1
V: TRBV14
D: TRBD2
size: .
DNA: TGTGCCAGCAGCCTAGGACTAGATGATGAGCAGTTCTTC
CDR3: CASSLGLDDEQFF

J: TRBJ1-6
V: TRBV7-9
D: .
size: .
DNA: TGTGCCAGCAGCTTAAGCGGGCGGGGAGGATATAATTCACCCCTCCACTTT
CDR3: CASSLSGRGGYNSPLHF

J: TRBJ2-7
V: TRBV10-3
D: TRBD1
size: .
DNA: TGTGCCATCAGTGAATCGGGACAGAGCTCCTACGAGCAGTACTTC
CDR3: CAISESGQSSYEQYF

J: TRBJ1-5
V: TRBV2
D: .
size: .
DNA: TGTGCCAGCACCCCAGGGCGGGAAGGCAATCAGCCCCAGCATTTT
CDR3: CASTPGREGNQPQHF

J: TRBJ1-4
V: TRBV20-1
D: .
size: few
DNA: TGCAGTGCTAGTCTGAGGGGTGAAAAACTGTTTTTT
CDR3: CSASLRGEKLFF

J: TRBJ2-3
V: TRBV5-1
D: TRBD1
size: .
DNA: TGCGCCAGCCGGGACAGGGGCATTTCTAGCACAGATACGCAGTATTTT
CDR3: CASRDRGISSTDTQYF